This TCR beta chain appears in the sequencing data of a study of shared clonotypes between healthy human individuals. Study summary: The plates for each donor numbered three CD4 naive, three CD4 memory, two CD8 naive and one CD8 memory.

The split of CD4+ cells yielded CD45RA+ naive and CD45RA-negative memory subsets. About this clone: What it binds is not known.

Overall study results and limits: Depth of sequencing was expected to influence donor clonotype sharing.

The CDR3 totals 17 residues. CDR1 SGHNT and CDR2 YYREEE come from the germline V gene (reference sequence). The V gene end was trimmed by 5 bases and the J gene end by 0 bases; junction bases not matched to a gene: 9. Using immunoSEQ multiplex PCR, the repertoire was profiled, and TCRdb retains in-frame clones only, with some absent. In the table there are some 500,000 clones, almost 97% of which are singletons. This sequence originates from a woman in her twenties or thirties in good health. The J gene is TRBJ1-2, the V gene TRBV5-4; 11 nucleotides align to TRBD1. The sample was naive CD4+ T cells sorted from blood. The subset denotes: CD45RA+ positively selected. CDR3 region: CASRPWGQGVTNYGYTF. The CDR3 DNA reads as TGTGCCAGCAGGCCTTGGGGACAGGGGGTGACTAACTATGGCTACACCTTC.